Reported below is one T cell receptor (beta chain). CDR3 length: 12 amino acids. Germline CDR1 and CDR2: GTSNPN and SVGIG (reference sequence). Between the trimmed V and J ends, which lost 5 bases and 5 bases, there was a span of 10 bases. After isolation, RNA underwent reverse transcription to generate cDNA as the sequencing template. Using immunoSEQ multiplex PCR, the repertoire was profiled, and TCRdb retains in-frame clones only, with some absent. This table has 170,000 or so clones, roughly three fifths appearing once. The data belong to a study of CD8+ T cells in alopecia areata. Regarding treatment: oral pan-JAK inhibitor, 5-10 mg twice daily.

This sequence joins TRBV30 and TRBJ2-1; D possibly corresponds to TRBD1 (5 bases). This clonotype was sampled from a human donor with alopecia areata. The sequenced sample was CD8+ T cells sorted from blood, obtained at week 24, from a patient treated with tofacitinib. The chain's CDR3 is CAWAMTDNEQFF. The CDR3 nucleotides read TGTGCCTGGGCTATGACAGACAATGAGCAGTTCTTC. The full variable domain, rest sourced from reference TRBV30 and TRBJ2-1, is SQTIHQWPATLVQPVGSPLSLECTVEGTSNPNLYWYRQAAGRGLQLLFYSVGIGQISSEVPQNLSASRPQDRQFILSSKKLLLSDSGFYLCAWAMTDNEQFFGPGTRLTVL.